The subject of this entry is one TCR beta chain. Its antigen is currently not known. No base quality values were provided; no much bigger clone lies one nucleotide off. TCRbeta CDR3 regions were amplified from genomic DNA by means of the immunoSEQ Assay, a bias-controlled multiplex PCR. Concerning the study's data processing: The number of nucleated cells in each sample was estimated by amplification of reference gene primers within the assay. Sequence reads were collapsed and filtered to measure the absolute abundance of every unique TCRbeta CDR3 rearrangement. Productive Simpson clonality was computed per sample as the square root of Simpson's diversity index over productive rearrangements. TCRdb obtained this table from immuneACCESS and retained in-frame rearrangements with V and J assigned. These tables miss some clones; where compared with another copy, unresolved V genes account for less than half of the shortfall, and the remainder is unexplained. That table is the source of V, J and clone size, and D and trimming were worked out from the DNA. The sample data list more than 80,000 clones, and about 87% of these were observed just once. The top ten hold more than 4% of the sample.

These data come from a study of blood T cell repertoires in COVID-19 (dated by TCRdb to the early 2020s). Notes on the research overall: Samples from collaborators originated in the United States, Italy and Spain and spanned both the acute and convalescent phases of COVID-19. The repertoires were made available in a free public database intended to serve as a resource for research on the immune response to SARS-CoV-2. The dataset comprised deeply sampled blood TCRbeta repertoires from subjects exposed to, actively infected with, or recovered from COVID-19. The material from the prospective study consisted of cDNA or gDNA derived from T cells, B-cell-depleted T cells, or PBMCs. The sample metadata nearly always contained a de-identified subject ID, COVID-19 status, age in years and sex. Samples came from the ongoing ImmuneRACE study (first 160 participants) plus 1,254 subjects from 6 global collaborators. HLA class I and class II types, where available, came from metadata supplied by the sample provider rather than from assay-based typing.

Collaborating institutions collected whole blood in K2EDTA tubes following their own protocols. For TCRbeta analysis, collaborators shipped samples in one of three forms: frozen whole blood, isolated PBMCs, or DNA extracted from either of those sample types. Overall study results and their limits: The amount of clinical and demographic metadata varied by source and participant and was provided uncurated.

The clonotype comes from a man aged 35 to 55 with acute or convalescent COVID-19. Sequencing was performed on peripheral blood.

The encoded CDR3 is CATSRVPQSNQPQHF. The sequenced DNA: TGTGCCACCAGCAGAGTCCCACAGAGCAATCAGCCCCAGCATTTT. Recombination connected TRBV15 to TRBJ1-5; confidence is insufficient to name the D gene. The CDR3, cysteine through phenylalanine, is 15 amino acids long. Left in the record is the CDR3 DNA by itself, 45 bases read in frame from the first base. CDR1 and CDR2 (LNHNV, YYDKDF) derive from the germline V gene (reference sequence). Trimming removed 1 base from V and 1 base from J, leaving 8 bases between the germline ends.